This passage covers 14 T cell receptor beta chains from one sample sequenced in a study of early T cells in non-severe SARS-CoV-2 infection. TCRdb re-analysed the 5' RACE reads in MiXCR, keeping a single row per CDR3 protein. The profile shows fewer than 55,000 distinct CDR3 sequences, 8% to 13% of them singletons. Sequenced sample: whole blood. The receptors here all came from an adult who was a healthcare worker with PCR-confirmed SARS-CoV-2 infection or an uninfected control (not recorded which).

The chain carries TRBV14 and TRBJ2-1; 14 nucleotides line up with TRBD2. CDR3 length equals 14 residues. Losses at the gene ends were 4 bases for V and 9 bases for J; bases not matched to a gene: 2. Per germline, CDR1 SGHDN and CDR2 FVKESK. CDR3 sequence: CASSPGLAGVEQFF. The CDR3 DNA follows: TGTGCCAGCAGCCCGGGACTAGCGGGAGTTGAGCAGTTCTTC.

The rearrangement links TRBV12-3 or TRBV12-4 to TRBJ2-7; TRBD2 matches at 11 bases. CDR3 length: 15 residues. J gave up 2 bases and V 5 bases, and 5 bases lay outside the gene matches. The CDR3, as DNA: TGTGCCAGCAGTCGAGGGACTAGCGGCCCCTACGAGCAGTACTTC. This sequence encodes CASSRGTSGPYEQYF.

This clonotype was seen more than once but under ten times. This chain links TRBV6-2 or TRBV6-3 with TRBJ2-2; D ambiguous. CDR3 length: 13 amino acids. CDR1 is MNHEY, CDR2 SVGEGT, per germline. The ends were cut back, 3 bases at V and 4 bases at J, with 6 bases in the middle. The CDR3: CASSYWRTGELFF. CDR3 bases: TGTGCCAGCAGTTATTGGCGCACCGGGGAGCTGTTTTTT.

The chain employs TRBV29-1 and TRBJ1-2, with D tentatively TRBD1 (5 bases). The CDR3 spans 13 residues. CDR1 is SQVTM, CDR2 ANQGSEA, per germline. Trimming left V 1 base short and J 1 base short, with 7 bases between. CDR3 protein: CSVEATVNYGYTF. CDR3 bases: TGCAGCGTTGAAGCGACAGTTAACTATGGCTACACCTTC.

This clonotype was found many times. The rearrangement uses TRBV5-4 and TRBJ2-1; no clear D. The CDR3 consists of 15 residues. Looked up from germline, CDR1 is SGHNT and CDR2 is YYREEE (reference sequence). Between the trimmed V and J ends, which lost 0 bases and 4 bases, there was a span of 11 bases. The CDR3 loop reads CASSLAGPVYNEQFF. DNA for the CDR3: TGTGCCAGCAGCTTGGCGGGTCCGGTTTACAATGAGCAGTTCTTC.

Many counts were recorded for this clonotype. The chain has TRBV10-3 and TRBJ1-1, with D uncertain. The ends were cut back, 10 bases at V and 5 bases at J, with 11 bases in the middle. The germline gives CDR1 ENHRY, CDR2 SYGVKD. This CDR3 is built from 11 residues. CDR3 sequence: CATVGGTEAFF. The CDR3 DNA reads as TGTGCCACTGTAGGAGGGACTGAAGCTTTCTTT.

This clonotype was detected a few times. The genes are TRBV6-5 and TRBJ1-3, with D possibly matching TRBD1 (5 bases). The V gene's germline CDR1 is MNHEY and CDR2 SVGAGI. The CDR3 covers 14 residues. Trimming took 2 bases from V and 7 from J, leaving 12 bases between them. Here the CDR3 DNA reads TGTGCCAGCAGTTACGGATTTGGGGGTAACACCATATATTTT. This codes for CASSYGFGGNTIYF.

Only a few counts were recorded for this clonotype. V usage is TRBV14 and J usage is TRBJ1-3; D unresolved. Trimming left V 7 bases short and J 4 bases short, with 11 bases between. This CDR3 comprises 13 residues. Germline CDR1 reads SGHDN; CDR2 reads FVKESK. The CDR3 DNA is TGTGCCAGCAATCCCGCACCGGGAAACACCATATATTTT. Translating gives CASNPAPGNTIYF.

This clonotype was seen ten or more times. The rearrangement joins TRBV28 to TRBJ2-5; 9 positions agree with TRBD1. CDR1 MDHEN and CDR2 SYDVKM come from the germline V gene. The CDR3 length is 17 residues. V was pared by 5 bases and J by 5 bases, with 15 bases of the junction left unmatched. This CDR3 reads CASSITTGGAGDETQYF. The CDR3 DNA is TGTGCCAGCAGTATCACCACAGGGGGCGCGGGAGACGAGACCCAGTACTTC.

This clonotype was seen many times. The rearrangement links TRBV6-2 or TRBV6-3 to TRBJ1-2, with a tentative D call TRBD1 (6 bases). The CDR3 consists of 15 residues. Trimming removed 0 bases from V and 4 bases from J, with 12 bases in between. Germline CDR1 MNHEY, CDR2 SVGEGT. CDR3 loop: CASSYSRGGSYGYTF. In DNA, the CDR3 is TGTGCCAGCAGTTACTCTCGAGGGGGATCCTATGGCTACACCTTC.

This clonotype was detected ten times or more. The chain is built from TRBV24-1 and TRBJ2-1, with TRBD2 matching 11 bases. Germline V gene data show CDR1 as KGHDR and CDR2 as SFDVKD. The CDR3 consists of 13 residues. V lost 7 bases, J lost 7 bases, and 2 bases stayed unmatched. The CDR3 DNA reads as TGTGCCACCAGAACTAGCGGGAGAAATGAGCAGTTCTTC. This gives the protein CATRTSGRNEQFF.

Ten or more counts support this clonotype. This chain joins TRBV20-1 and TRBJ2-5; 9 bases fit TRBD2. Germline CDR1 DFQATT, CDR2 SNEGSKA (reference sequence). CDR3 size: 14 residues. Unmatched junction bases numbered 7, after V lost 6 bases and J lost 2 bases. As DNA, the CDR3 is TGCAGTGCGCCTCTAGCGGGGTTGCAAGAGACCCAGTACTTC. This codes for CSAPLAGLQETQYF.

This clonotype came up many times. The chain uses TRBV7-8 and TRBJ1-1; D gene ambiguous. The germline V gene encodes CDR1 SGHVS and CDR2 FQNEAQ. This CDR3 is built from 14 residues. V was trimmed by 5 bases and J by 1 base, leaving 11 bases between them. CDR3 sequence: CASSQPQTNTEAFF. DNA for the CDR3: TGTGCCAGCAGCCAGCCTCAGACGAACACTGAAGCTTTCTTT.

This clonotype was observed a handful of times. For the CDR3, the DNA is TGCGCCAGCAGCCCCGGGACACAAGATCAGCCCCAGCATTTT. The encoded protein is CASSPGTQDQPQHF. The chain is built from TRBV5-1 and TRBJ1-5; D may be TRBD1 (6 bases). V was cut by 4 bases and J by 5 bases, with 13 bases left in between. Germline-derived CDR1 and CDR2 are SGHRS and YFSETQ. The CDR3 sequence is 14 residues long.